This is a list of T cell receptor beta chains from one sample in a study of T cells in Graves' hyperthyroidism and ophthalmopathy. TCRdb re-derived calls from the multiplex PCR reads in MiXCR, one entry per CDR3 protein. Of 350,000 to 450,000 distinct CDR3 sequences listed, about 15% were seen once; the top ten hold around 10%. The sequencing input was blood. The receptors come from a woman aged 60-70 years with Graves' hyperthyroidism. The CDR3 runs from the conserved cysteine through the conserved F or W. Fields, in order: V gene, J gene, D gene, CDR3 protein. A D gene is named only where the DNA matches it firmly.

TRBV28	TRBJ1-2	TRBD1	CATRPGTGGYGYTF
TRBV19	TRBJ1-5	TRBD1	CASSRSGQGARGNQPQHF
TRBV25-1	TRBJ2-1	TRBD2	CASSDTGGPNEQFF
TRBV4-2	TRBJ2-7	TRBD1	CASSQPGQGAGEQYF
TRBV28	TRBJ2-1	NA	CASSFYSRWSRNEQFF
TRBV24-1	TRBJ1-2	NA	CATSDVNNYGYTF
TRBV6-1	TRBJ2-5	NA	CASSLMEGVLETQYF
TRBV20-1	TRBJ2-6	NA	CSARKDSGANVLTF
TRBV10-3	TRBJ2-3	NA	CASQGEGDTQYF
TRBV19	TRBJ1-2	NA	CASSIWGYGYTF
TRBV7-9	TRBJ2-3	NA	CASSSMGLGTDTQYF
TRBV20-1	TRBJ2-1	TRBD2	CSARTSGSMGEQFF
TRBV24-1	TRBJ2-1	NA	CATSDVTGDKYNEQFF
TRBV24-1	TRBJ2-3	TRBD2	CATSDFGAGGTDTQYF
TRBV2	TRBJ2-4	NA	CASSETWAKNIQYF
TRBV28	TRBJ1-2	NA	CASTRAETNYGYTF
TRBV7-3	TRBJ1-2	NA	CASSLTGVMDYGYTF
TRBV27	TRBJ2-5	TRBD1	CASSSRSWTGEETQYF
TRBV6-2/TRBV6-3	TRBJ1-2	TRBD1	CASSLGQVGRKSYTF
TRBV15	TRBJ2-7	NA	CATSSTYGGSRGYEQYF
TRBV7-9	TRBJ2-7	NA	CASSRIILGGEQYF
TRBV6-1	TRBJ2-7	NA	CASSANRGPYEQYF
TRBV27	TRBJ2-7	NA	CASSLMARSSYEQYF
TRBV7-9	TRBJ2-2	TRBD2	CASSPSIGTSGNTGELFF
TRBV24-1	TRBJ2-1	TRBD1	CATSDPRGQGKGAYNEQFF
TRBV20-1	TRBJ1-4	NA	CSARPKGASANEKLFF
TRBV6-1	TRBJ2-3	NA	CASRGQNTDTQYF
TRBV12-5	TRBJ1-4	NA	CASGFGPNEKLFF
TRBV7-9	TRBJ2-3	NA	CASSEMQGTDTQYF
TRBV10-1	TRBJ2-3	NA	CASSEVGAVTDTQYF
TRBV24-1	TRBJ2-1	TRBD2	CATSGRGSPYNEQFF
TRBV10-3	TRBJ1-3	TRBD1	CAIRGDSAGNTIYF
TRBV12-3/TRBV12-4	TRBJ2-1	TRBD1	CASSRGQLEQFF
TRBV19	TRBJ1-5	NA	CASSIRGGGTYSNQPQHF
TRBV5-1	TRBJ2-3	NA	CASSSSGLGTDTQYF
TRBV7-9	TRBJ2-3	NA	CASSPDTQYF
TRBV6-1	TRBJ2-1	TRBD2	CASSPRTSGNNDEQFF
TRBV6-1	TRBJ2-1	NA	CASSLDLPGEQFF
TRBV20-1	TRBJ2-5	NA	CSARDQNRGETQYF
TRBV7-9	TRBJ2-1	NA	CASSLISSGEQFF
TRBV7-6	TRBJ1-1	NA	CASSRTRRRRGGGTEAFF